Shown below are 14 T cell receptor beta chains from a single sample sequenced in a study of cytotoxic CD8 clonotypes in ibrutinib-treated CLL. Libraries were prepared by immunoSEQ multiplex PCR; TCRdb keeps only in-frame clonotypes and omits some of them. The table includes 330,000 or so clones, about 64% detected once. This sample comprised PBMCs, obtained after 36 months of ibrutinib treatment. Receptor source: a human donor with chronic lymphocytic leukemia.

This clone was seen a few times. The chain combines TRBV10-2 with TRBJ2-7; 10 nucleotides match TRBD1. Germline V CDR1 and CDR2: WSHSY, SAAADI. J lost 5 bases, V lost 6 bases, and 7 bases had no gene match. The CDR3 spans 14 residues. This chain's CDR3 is CASRHTGTGDEQYF. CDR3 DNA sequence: TGCGCCAGCAGACATACCGGGACAGGGGACGAGCAGTACTTC.

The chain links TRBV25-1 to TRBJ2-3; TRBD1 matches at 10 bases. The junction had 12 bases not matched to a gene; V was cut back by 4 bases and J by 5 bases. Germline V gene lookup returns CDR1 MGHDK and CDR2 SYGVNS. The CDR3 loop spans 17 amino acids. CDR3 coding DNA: TGTGCCAGCAGTGGTGATCCGGACAGGGGGTGGGTAGATACGCAGTATTTT. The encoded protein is CASSGDPDRGWVDTQYF.

The CDR3 nucleotides read TGCGCCAGCAGCCAACCCGACAGGGGAGTGTATCAGCCCCAGCATTTT. It codes for CASSQPDRGVYQPQHF. The V call is TRBV4-1, the J call TRBJ1-5; 8 bases are a match to TRBD1. The CDR3 covers 16 residues. CDR1 and CDR2 (germline): MGHRA, YSYEKL. Germline trimming cut 2 bases from V and 5 bases from J; bases unmatched to any gene: 8.

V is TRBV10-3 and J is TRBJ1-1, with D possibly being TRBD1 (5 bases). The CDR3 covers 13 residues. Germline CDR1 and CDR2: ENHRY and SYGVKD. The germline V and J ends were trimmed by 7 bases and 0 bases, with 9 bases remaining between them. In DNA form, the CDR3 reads TGTGCCATCATGGGGGATATGAACACTGAAGCTTTCTTT. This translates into CAIMGDMNTEAFF.

Here the CDR3 reads CASSLSLLAGGYNEQFF. CDR3 bases: TGCGCCAGCAGCTTATCCCTACTAGCGGGAGGGTACAATGAGCAGTTCTTC. J is TRBJ2-1 and V is TRBV5-1; TRBD2 agrees at 13 bases. CDR1 and CDR2 from the germline V gene are SGHRS and YFSETQ. The CDR3 runs 17 residues. The J segment lost 4 bases and the V segment lost 2 bases, leaving 6 bases of the junction unmatched.

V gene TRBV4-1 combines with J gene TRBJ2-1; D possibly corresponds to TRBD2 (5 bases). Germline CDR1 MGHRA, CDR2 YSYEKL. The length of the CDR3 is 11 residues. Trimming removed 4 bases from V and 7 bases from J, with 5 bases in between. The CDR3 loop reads CASSRGNEQFF. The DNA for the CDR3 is TGCGCCAGCAGCCGAGGGAATGAGCAGTTCTTC.

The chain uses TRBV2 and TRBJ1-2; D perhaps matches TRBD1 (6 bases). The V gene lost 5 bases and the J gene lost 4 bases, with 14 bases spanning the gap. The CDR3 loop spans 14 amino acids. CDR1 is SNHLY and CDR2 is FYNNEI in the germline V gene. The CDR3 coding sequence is TGTGCCAGCAGTCACATCGGACAGACCTATGGCTACACCTTC. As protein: CASSHIGQTYGYTF.

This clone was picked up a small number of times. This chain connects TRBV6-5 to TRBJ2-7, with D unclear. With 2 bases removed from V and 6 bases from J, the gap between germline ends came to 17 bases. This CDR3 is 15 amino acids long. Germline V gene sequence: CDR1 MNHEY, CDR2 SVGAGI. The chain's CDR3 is CASSYAGKGWGEQYF. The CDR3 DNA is TGTGCCAGCAGTTACGCCGGAAAGGGTTGGGGCGAGCAGTACTTC.

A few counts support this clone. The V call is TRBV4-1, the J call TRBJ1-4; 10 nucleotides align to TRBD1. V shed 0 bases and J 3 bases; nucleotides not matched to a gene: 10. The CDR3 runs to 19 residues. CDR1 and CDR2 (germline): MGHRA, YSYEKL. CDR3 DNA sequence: TGCGCCAGCAGCCAAGACCTGGGACAGGGGTTTTGGGCTAATGAAAAACTGTTTTTT. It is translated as CASSQDLGQGFWANEKLFF.

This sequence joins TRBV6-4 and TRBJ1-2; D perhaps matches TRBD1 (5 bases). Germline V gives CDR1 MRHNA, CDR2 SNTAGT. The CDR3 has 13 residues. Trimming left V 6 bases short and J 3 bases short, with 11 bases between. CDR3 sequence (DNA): TGTGCCAGCAGCCCGGGGGTCCACTATGGCTACACCTTC. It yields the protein CASSPGVHYGYTF.

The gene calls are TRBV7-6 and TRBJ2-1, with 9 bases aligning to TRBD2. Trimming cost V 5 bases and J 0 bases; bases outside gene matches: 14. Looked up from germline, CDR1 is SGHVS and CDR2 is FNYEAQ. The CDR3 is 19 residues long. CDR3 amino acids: CASSPREAGGHPSYNEQFF. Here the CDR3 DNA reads TGTGCCAGCAGCCCCCGGGAGGCGGGGGGGCACCCCTCCTACAATGAGCAGTTCTTC.

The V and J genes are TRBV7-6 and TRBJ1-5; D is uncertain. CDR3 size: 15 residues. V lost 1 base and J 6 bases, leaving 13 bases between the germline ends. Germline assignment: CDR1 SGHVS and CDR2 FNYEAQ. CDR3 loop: CASSLEASPSQPQHF. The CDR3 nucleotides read TGTGCCAGCAGCTTAGAAGCCAGTCCATCTCAGCCCCAGCATTTT.

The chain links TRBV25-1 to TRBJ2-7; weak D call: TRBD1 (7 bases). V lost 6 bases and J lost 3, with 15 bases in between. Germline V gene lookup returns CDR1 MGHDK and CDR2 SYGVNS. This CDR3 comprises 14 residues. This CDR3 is CASSAGGYDYEQYF. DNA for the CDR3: TGTGCCAGCAGCGCAGGGGGGTACGACTACGAGCAGTACTTC.

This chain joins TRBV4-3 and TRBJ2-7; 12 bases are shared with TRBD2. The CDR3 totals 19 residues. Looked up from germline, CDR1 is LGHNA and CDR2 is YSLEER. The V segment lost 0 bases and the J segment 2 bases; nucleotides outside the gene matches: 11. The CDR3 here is CASSQEVGGLAGPTYEQYF. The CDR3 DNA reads TGCGCCAGCAGCCAAGAGGTAGGGGGACTAGCGGGCCCGACCTACGAGCAGTACTTC.